Listed below are T cell receptor beta chains from one sample, sequenced in a study of T cells in Graves' hyperthyroidism and ophthalmopathy. TCRdb itself ran the multiplex PCR reads through MiXCR, one entry per CDR3 protein. The table lists 490,000 or so distinct CDR3 sequences, about 16% of them singletons, with about 29% in the top ten. Input material: blood. These TCRs come from a woman aged 25 to 45 with Graves' ophthalmopathy. Each CDR3 is given with its conserved first and last residue. Each record gives: clone size, D gene, V gene, J gene, CDR3 DNA, CDR3 protein. D genes are given only for firm matches. The size of a clone is reported for some rows only, either as once, few or many, or as a class for expanded clones.

many,NA,TRBV12-3/TRBV12-4,TRBJ1-1,TGCGCCAGCAGCTTGTGGGCAGGGAACACTGAAGCTTTCTTT,CASSLWAGNTEAFF
NA,TRBD1,TRBV7-9,TRBJ2-1,TGTGCCAGCAGCTTATTAGGGACAGGGCAGTTCTTC,CASSLLGTGQFF
NA,NA,TRBV29-1,TRBJ2-7,TGCAGCGTTGAGGGGATGAAGAGACAAGCCTACGAGCAGTACTTC,CSVEGMKRQAYEQYF
NA,NA,TRBV29-1,TRBJ1-1,TGCAGCGTCGGAACAGGGAGGGGTGAAGCTTTCTTT,CSVGTGRGEAFF
many,TRBD2,TRBV18,TRBJ2-7,TGTGCCAGCTCACCTCCCCCGGGGACTAGGGGCGAGCAGTACTTC,CASSPPPGTRGEQYF
many,NA,TRBV28,TRBJ2-7,TGTGCCAGCAGTTTCTTCGTGGGGGCATACGAGCAGTACTTC,CASSFFVGAYEQYF
many,TRBD1,TRBV2,TRBJ2-7,TGTGCCAGCAGTCTCAGGGGGCTAACCTACGAGCAGTACTTC,CASSLRGLTYEQYF
few,NA,TRBV24-1,TRBJ1-5,TGTGCCACCAGTGATCAAAGGACAGATAGCAATCAGCCCCAGCATTTT,CATSDQRTDSNQPQHF
NA,TRBD2,TRBV4-3,TRBJ2-3,TGCGCCAGCAGCCACGGTATAGAACGTAGCGGGACCCCGGGTCCCGATACGCAGTATTTT,CASSHGIERSGTPGPDTQYF
few,TRBD1,TRBV4-1,TRBJ2-7,TGCGCCAGCAGCCAAGTCCCGGGACAGGGATCCTACGAGCAGTACTTC,CASSQVPGQGSYEQYF
NA,NA,TRBV7-2,TRBJ2-7,TGTGCCAGCAGCTTTAAATCAGCGGGCTTCGAGCAGTACTTC,CASSFKSAGFEQYF
NA,TRBD2,TRBV6-5,TRBJ2-3,TGTGCCAGCAGTTCACGCGGGAGGGCCACAGATACGCAGTATTTT,CASSSRGRATDTQYF
NA,TRBD2,TRBV6-1,TRBJ2-1,TGTGCCAGCAGTCGAACCGGGACTAGCGCCTCTTACAATGAGCAGTTCTTC,CASSRTGTSASYNEQFF
many,TRBD1,TRBV20-1,TRBJ2-7,TGCAGTGCTAGGGGACAGATGGGATACGAGCAGTACTTC,CSARGQMGYEQYF
many,NA,TRBV20-1,TRBJ1-5,TGCAGTGCTAGAGTTTGGGTAACGGGAGATCAGCCCCAGCATTTT,CSARVWVTGDQPQHF
many,TRBD1,TRBV5-1,TRBJ1-6,TGCGCCAGCGCGGCGGGACAGTATAATTCACCCCTCCACTTT,CASAAGQYNSPLHF
NA,NA,TRBV7-9,TRBJ2-7,TGTGCCAGCAGCCGGTACCGAGACTACGAGCAGTACTTC,CASSRYRDYEQYF
NA,NA,TRBV10-3,TRBJ1-2,TGTGCCATCAGTGAGTCGAACCAGGAGTGGAGCTATGGCTACACCTTC,CAISESNQEWSYGYTF
many,NA,TRBV5-6,TRBJ2-3,TGTGCCAGCAGCTTGGCACCAGGACAGAGCACAGATACGCAGTATTTT,CASSLAPGQSTDTQYF
few,NA,TRBV3-1,TRBJ2-4,TGTGCCAGCAGCCACGCCTCCATAGCCAAAAACATTCAGTACTTC,CASSHASIAKNIQYF
many,TRBD1,TRBV20-1,TRBJ1-1,TGCAGTGCTAGAGAATCCGGGACAGACACTGAAGCTTTCTTT,CSARESGTDTEAFF
NA,NA,TRBV10-3,TRBJ1-1,TGTGCCATCAGTGAGTCATGGGGGCGTCAAGACAGGAGCGCCACTGAAGCTTTCTTT,CAISESWGRQDRSATEAFF
NA,NA,TRBV20-1,TRBJ1-2,TGCAGTGCCATAGCGGCCTCCCGGGGAGCTAACTATGGCTACACCTTC,CSAIAASRGANYGYTF
few,NA,TRBV28,TRBJ2-1,TGTGCCAGCAAGAGGGGTAATGAGCAGTTCTTC,CASKRGNEQFF
few,NA,TRBV19,TRBJ2-7,TGTGCCAGTAGTATTGGTTTAGGGAGGTGGAACAATGAGCAGTACTTC,CASSIGLGRWNNEQYF
few,NA,TRBV19,TRBJ1-3,TGTGCCAGTAGTCCCCGGTGGAGTAACACCATATATTTT,CASSPRWSNTIYF
many,NA,TRBV2,TRBJ1-1,TGTGCCAGCAGTGAACACAGGGTCACTGAAGCTTTCTTT,CASSEHRVTEAFF
few,NA,TRBV5-6,TRBJ2-1,TGTGCCAGCAGCTTGGGGCCAGCCCAGTTCTTC,CASSLGPAQFF
many,NA,TRBV12-3/TRBV12-4,TRBJ2-2,TGTGCCAGCAGTTTCGAAGGCGTGGAGCTGTTTTTT,CASSFEGVELFF
many,NA,TRBV12-3/TRBV12-4,TRBJ1-6,TGTGCCAGCAGTTTAGCGCAGAGTTCACCCCTCCACTTT,CASSLAQSSPLHF
few,NA,TRBV28,TRBJ2-3,TGTGCCAGCAGAACACAGGGTTGGGGCACAGATACGCAGTATTTT,CASRTQGWGTDTQYF
NA,NA,TRBV7-2,TRBJ1-3,TGTGCCAGCAGCTTCTACGGACCGGGAAACACCATATATTTT,CASSFYGPGNTIYF
NA,TRBD2,TRBV12-3/TRBV12-4,TRBJ2-7,TGTGCCAGCAGTTTAAGTGGGGAGGGAGGGGCCTACGAGCAGTACTTC,CASSLSGEGGAYEQYF
many,NA,TRBV30,TRBJ1-1,TGTGCCTGGAGTCGTAGCGAGTTGAACACTGAAGCTTTCTTT,CAWSRSELNTEAFF
few,NA,TRBV12-3/TRBV12-4,TRBJ1-2,TGTGCCAGCAGTTTATTCGCAGGGTTCTATGGCTACACCTTC,CASSLFAGFYGYTF